One sample yielded the 10 T cell receptor beta chains listed below, sequenced in a study of neurological immune-mediated disorders. TCRdb re-called the 5' RACE reads with MiXCR, one entry per CDR3 protein. Found here are 55,000 to 80,000 distinct CDR3 sequences, approximately 4.6% of them singletons; the top ten hold less than 3.5%. Sequenced: PBMCs. The receptors were sampled from a woman in her 50s with multiple sclerosis.

This clonotype showed up many times. The J gene is TRBJ2-1, the V gene TRBV5-1; D remains unclear. The CDR3 spans 11 residues. V lost 4 bases to trimming and J lost 9 bases, with 8 bases between them. Germline-derived CDR1 and CDR2 are SGHRS and YFSETQ. This CDR3 is CASSVNSEQFF. Written as DNA, the CDR3 is TGCGCCAGCAGCGTTAACAGTGAGCAGTTCTTC.

This clonotype was found many times. Here the CDR3 reads CASSFGTGGESSPLHF. Written as DNA, the CDR3 is TGCGCCAGCAGCTTCGGGACAGGGGGAGAGAGTTCACCCCTCCACTTT. The chain employs TRBV5-1 and TRBJ1-6; 11 positions match TRBD1. The V gene end was trimmed by 2 bases and the J gene end by 9 bases; junction bases not matched to a gene: 7. The CDR3 totals 16 residues. The V gene's germline CDR1 is SGHRS and CDR2 YFSETQ.

The CDR3 bases are TGCAGTGCTAGGGGTCAGGGGGATGGAGGCTACACCTTC. Encoded protein: CSARGQGDGGYTF. This chain links TRBV20-1 with TRBJ1-2; TRBD1 matches 7 bases. The CDR3 runs to 13 residues. Germline-derived CDR1 and CDR2 are DFQATT and SNEGSKA (reference sequence). V lost 3 bases, J lost 8 bases, and 9 bases stayed unmatched.

There are a few counts of this clonotype. The genes are TRBV11-2 and TRBJ2-4; perhaps TRBD2 as D (7 bases). The CDR3 covers 15 residues. With 6 bases removed from V and 6 bases from J, the gap between germline ends came to 18 bases. The germline V gene has CDR1 SGHAT and CDR2 FQNNGV. The CDR3 loop is CASRGGAEWGNIQYF. CDR3 in DNA: TGTGCCAGCAGAGGGGGGGCCGAGTGGGGAAACATTCAGTACTTC. The whole variable domain, filled in from reference TRBV11-2 and TRBJ2-4, reads EAGVAQSPRYKIIEKRQSVAFWCNPISGHATLYWYQQILGQGPKLLIQFQNNGVVDDSQLPKDRFSAERLKGVDSTLKIQPAKLEDSAVYLCASRGGAEWGNIQYFGAGTRLSVL.

This clonotype came up many times. The chain joins TRBV7-2 to TRBJ1-4; tentatively, D is TRBD1 (6 bases). The CDR3 totals 16 residues. Trimming cost V 4 bases and J 5 bases, with 17 bases left between them. Per the germline V gene, CDR1 is SGHTA and CDR2 is FQGNSA. The CDR3 region has the DNA TGTGCCAGCAGCTCGAAACTACAGGGTGAGAATGAAAAACTGTTTTTT. Translated, it gives CASSSKLQGENEKLFF.

This clonotype was recorded many times. The rearrangement links TRBV7-2 to TRBJ2-2; D remains unclear. Germline V CDR1 and CDR2: SGHTA, FQGNSA. The CDR3 runs to 13 residues. V lost 6 bases to trimming and J lost 7 bases, with 12 bases between them. The CDR3 DNA reads TGTGCCAGCAGGCAAGGGTACGGCGGGGAGCTGTTTTTT. It encodes CASRQGYGGELFF.

This clonotype was picked up many times. The chain couples TRBV7-9 to TRBJ2-3; 7 nucleotides line up with TRBD1. The germline V gene encodes CDR1 SEHNR and CDR2 FQNEAQ (reference sequence). The V and J ends lost 5 bases and 5 bases, in that order; junction bases with no gene match: 4. The CDR3 is 13 amino acids. CDR3 amino acids: CASSGRDRDTQYF. The CDR3 coding sequence is TGTGCCAGCAGCGGCCGGGACAGAGATACGCAGTATTTT.

There are many counts of this clonotype. A read error may account for a junction end that differs from germline. The genes are TRBV20-1 and TRBJ1-6, with TRBD1 matching 7 bases. Germline CDR1 and CDR2: DFQATT and SNEGSKA (reference sequence). The CDR3 extends over 13 amino acids. DNA of the CDR3: TGCAGTGCTCGGGACAGCTTTAATTCACCCCTCAACTTT. The encoded protein is CSARDSFNSPLNF.

This clonotype has ten or more counts. V usage is TRBV4-3 and J usage is TRBJ1-5; 8 bases map to TRBD1. Trimming cost V 4 bases and J 7 bases; bases outside gene matches: 6. There are 14 residues in the CDR3. Per the germline V gene, CDR1 is LGHNA and CDR2 is YSLEER. This CDR3 reads CASSPYRGIQPQHF. The CDR3 DNA reads TGCGCCAGCAGCCCCTACAGGGGGATCCAGCCCCAGCATTTT.

This clonotype was observed many times. The DNA for the CDR3 is TGTGCCAGCAACACCAACCCAAGACAGCCCCAGCATTTT. Residues: CASNTNPRQPQHF. The V call is TRBV5-5, the J call TRBJ1-5; D is unclear. The CDR3 consists of 13 residues. V was clipped by 6 bases and J by 7 bases, with 14 bases between them. Germline-derived CDR1 and CDR2 are SGHKS and YYEKEE (reference sequence).